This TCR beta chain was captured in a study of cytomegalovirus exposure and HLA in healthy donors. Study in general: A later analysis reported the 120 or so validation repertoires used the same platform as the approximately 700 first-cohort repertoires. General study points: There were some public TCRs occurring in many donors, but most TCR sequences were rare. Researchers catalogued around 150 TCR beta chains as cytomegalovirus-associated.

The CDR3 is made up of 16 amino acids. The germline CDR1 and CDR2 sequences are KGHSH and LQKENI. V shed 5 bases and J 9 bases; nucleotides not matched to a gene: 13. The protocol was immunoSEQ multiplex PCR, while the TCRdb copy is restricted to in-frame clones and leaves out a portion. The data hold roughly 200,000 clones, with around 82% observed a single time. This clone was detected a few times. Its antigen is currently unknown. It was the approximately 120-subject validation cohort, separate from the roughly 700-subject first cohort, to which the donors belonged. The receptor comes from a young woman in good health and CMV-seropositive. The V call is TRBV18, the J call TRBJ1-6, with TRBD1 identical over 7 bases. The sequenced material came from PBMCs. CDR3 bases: TGTGCCAGCTCATCTCGAGAGGGGGCTTTAAGTTCACCCCTCCACTTT. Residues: CASSSREGALSSPLHF. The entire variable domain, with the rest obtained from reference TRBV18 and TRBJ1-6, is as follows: NAGVMQNPRHLVRRRGQEARLRCSPMKGHSHVYWYRQLPEEGLKFMVYLQKENIIDESGMPKERFSAEFPKEGPSILRIQQVVRGDSAAYFCASSSREGALSSPLHFGNGTRLTVT.